The present entry profiles one TCR beta chain with its context. The study recruited people aged about 18 to 90 years across around 23 US areas. Cohort allocation depended upon clinical history that participants reported. J was trimmed by 8 bases and V by 6 bases; bases with no gene match: 3. This CDR3 is 12 amino acids long. This sample stems from a study of blood T cell repertoires in COVID-19. Study context: The cDNA or gDNA used as material had been derived from T cells, B-cell-depleted T cells, or PBMCs.

In the authors' methods: Reference gene primer amplification yielded estimated nucleated cell counts. Assay: immunoSEQ multiplex PCR; the TCRdb copy retains only in-frame clones and omits some. V, J and clone size are taken as reported in that table, and D and trimming were inferred from the DNA itself. The sample shows 140,000 or so clones, roughly 83% of them seen only once. This TCR derives from a man in his fifties who had recovered from COVID-19. The chain joins TRBV12-3 or TRBV12-4 to TRBJ1-4, with TRBD1 matching 7 bases. Source material: PBMCs or T cells enriched from blood (not recorded which). CDR3 protein: CASRPGGEKLFF. DNA for the CDR3: TGTGCCAGCAGACCAGGGGGGGAAAAACTGTTTTTT.